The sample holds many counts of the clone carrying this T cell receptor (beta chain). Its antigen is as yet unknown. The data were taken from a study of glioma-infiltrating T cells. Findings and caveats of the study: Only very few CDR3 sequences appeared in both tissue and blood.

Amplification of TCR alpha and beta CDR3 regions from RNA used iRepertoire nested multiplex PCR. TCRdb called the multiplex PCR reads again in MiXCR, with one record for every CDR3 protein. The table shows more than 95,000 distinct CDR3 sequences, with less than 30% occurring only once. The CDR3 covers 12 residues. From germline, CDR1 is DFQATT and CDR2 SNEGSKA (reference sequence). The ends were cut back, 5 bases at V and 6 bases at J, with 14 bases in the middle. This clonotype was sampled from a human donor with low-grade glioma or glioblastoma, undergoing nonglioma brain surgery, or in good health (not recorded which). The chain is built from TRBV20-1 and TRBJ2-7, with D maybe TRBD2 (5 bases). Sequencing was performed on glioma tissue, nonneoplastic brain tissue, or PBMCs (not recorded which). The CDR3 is CSAPIQGSEQYF. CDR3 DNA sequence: TGCAGTGCTCCAATTCAAGGGAGCGAGCAGTACTTC.